This entry concerns a single T cell receptor beta chain. This sample was taken from a study of blood T cell repertoires in COVID-19. Sequenced by immunoSEQ multiplex PCR; TCRdb stores in-frame clones only, minus some. The sample holds 200,000 to 250,000 clones, about 88% seen once. Germline CDR1 is SQVTM and CDR2 is ANQGSEA. The length of the CDR3 is 14 residues. V gave up 7 bases and J gave up 8 bases; unmatched junction bases: 9. The clonotype was recovered from a man between 50 and 59 years old with COVID-19, enrolled during active disease. The material sequenced was peripheral blood. The J gene is TRBJ2-3, the V gene TRBV29-1; 13 nucleotides agree with TRBD2. For the CDR3, the DNA is TGCAGCGCTCTACTAGCGGGGGGGCTTGGTACGCAGTATTTT. Translating gives CSALLAGGLGTQYF.